This TCR beta chain was sequenced for a study of early T cells in non-severe SARS-CoV-2 infection. Overall study: Sequencing of unsorted whole blood was done on bulk RNA, leaving chains unpaired. Study observations and caveats: Clonotype matching in VDJdb favored anti-spike CD8 responses and did not capture private and CD4 specificities.

Only a few counts were recorded for this clonotype. The antigen is unknown. The germline V gene encodes CDR1 MNHEY and CDR2 SMNVEV (reference sequence). The length of the CDR3 is 15 residues. V gave up 2 bases and J gave up 6 bases, with 17 bases separating them. Molecules of cDNA were individually given unique molecular identifiers that were attached to them. MiXCR, run by TCRdb on the 5' RACE reads, gives a single entry per CDR3 protein. The sample lists tens of thousands of distinct CDR3 sequences, roughly 10% occurring once. The sample here was whole blood, taken at baseline. The genes are TRBV27 and TRBJ2-7, with D unclear. The TCR was taken from an adult who was a healthcare worker with PCR-confirmed SARS-CoV-2 infection or an uninfected control (not recorded which). CDR3 protein: CASSLGLASLAEQYF. In DNA form, the CDR3 reads TGTGCCAGCAGTTTAGGGTTAGCTTCCCTGGCCGAGCAGTACTTC.